This TCR beta chain was identified during a study of cytomegalovirus exposure and HLA in healthy donors. Between the trimmed V and J ends, which lost 5 bases and 7 bases, there was a span of 20 bases. CDR1 and CDR2 (germline): SGHTA, FQGTGA. The CDR3 runs to 15 residues. 13 Jbeta primers and 60 Vbeta primers were used for the PCR. Repertoires were generated with immunoSEQ multiplex PCR, while TCRdb's copy carries only in-frame clones and drops some. In the table there are some 120,000 clones, around 79% of which are singletons. The study, taken as a whole, reports: Later analysis identified several of the most significant clusters that appeared linked to common viral pathogens. Exclusion as indistinguishable affected some V segments, including TRBV6-2 and TRBV6-3. A reported reduction in N-insertions relative to the 666-donor mean was seen in an Asian-associated ancestry cluster in a later analysis.

This clone appeared a few times. Antigen specificity is unknown. The TCR was taken from a woman aged 18-29 years in good health and CMV-seronegative. The source material was PBMCs. This rearrangement joins TRBV7-3 to TRBJ1-2, with D perhaps matching TRBD1 (6 bases). CDR3 loop: CASSPRTDSPIGYTF. CDR3 nucleotides: TGTGCCAGCAGCCCGAGAACGGACAGTCCCATTGGCTACACCTTC.